A single T cell receptor beta chain is shown here with its context. Its target is not known. Resections from corrective heart surgery provided thymus tissue. These data come from a study of human thymus T cells. Study-wide findings and caveats: The related literature has documented a marked overlap of thymic repertoires among unrelated individuals. V and J genes seemed to be used with bias in thymic and blood repertoires.

Produced via immunoSEQ multiplex PCR; TCRdb's table is partial and in-frame only. The sample yields fewer than 90,000 clones, 90% to 97% seen once. The germline V gene encodes CDR1 KGHSH and CDR2 LQKENI. The CDR3 consists of 14 residues. V lost 2 bases to trimming and J lost 3 bases, with 10 bases between them. The chain uses TRBV18 and TRBJ2-5; D unresolved. The receptor comes from a boy in the first two years of life with a congenital heart defect but otherwise immunologically healthy. The specimen was thymus tissue. The chain's CDR3 is CASSPWASKETQYF. Here the CDR3 DNA reads TGTGCCAGCTCACCATGGGCTTCGAAAGAGACCCAGTACTTC.